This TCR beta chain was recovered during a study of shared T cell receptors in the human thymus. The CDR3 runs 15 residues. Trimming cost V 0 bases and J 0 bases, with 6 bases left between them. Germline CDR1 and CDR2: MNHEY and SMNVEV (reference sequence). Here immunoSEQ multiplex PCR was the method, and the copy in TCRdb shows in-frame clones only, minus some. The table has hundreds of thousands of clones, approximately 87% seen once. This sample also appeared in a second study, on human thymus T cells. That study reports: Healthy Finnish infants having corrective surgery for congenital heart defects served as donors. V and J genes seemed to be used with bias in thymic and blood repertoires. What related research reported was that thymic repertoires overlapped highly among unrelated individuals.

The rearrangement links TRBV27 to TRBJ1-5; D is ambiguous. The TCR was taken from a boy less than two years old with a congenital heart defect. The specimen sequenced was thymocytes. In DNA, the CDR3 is TGTGCCAGCAGTTTATCAGGAGGTAGCAATCAGCCCCAGCATTTT. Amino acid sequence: CASSLSGGSNQPQHF.